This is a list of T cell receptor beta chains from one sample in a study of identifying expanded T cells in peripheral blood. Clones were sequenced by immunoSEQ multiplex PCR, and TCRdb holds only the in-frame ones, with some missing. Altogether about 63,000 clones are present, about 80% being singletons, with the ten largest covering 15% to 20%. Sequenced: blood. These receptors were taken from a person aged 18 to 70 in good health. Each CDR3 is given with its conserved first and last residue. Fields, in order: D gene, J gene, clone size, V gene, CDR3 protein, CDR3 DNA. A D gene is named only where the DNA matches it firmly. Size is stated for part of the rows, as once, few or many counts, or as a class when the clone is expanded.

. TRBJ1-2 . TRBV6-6 CASSNDGAYGYTF TGTGCCAGCAGCAACGACGGTGCTTATGGCTACACCTTC
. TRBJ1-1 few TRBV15 CATSRDPGGRNTEAFF TGTGCCACCAGCAGAGATCCGGGGGGGCGGAACACTGAAGCTTTCTTT
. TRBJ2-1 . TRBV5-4 CASSLAGNNEQFF TGTGCCAGCAGCTTGGCCGGGAACAATGAGCAGTTCTTC
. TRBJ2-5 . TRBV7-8 CASSLGRLPMETQYF TGTGCCAGCAGCTTGGGTCGGCTCCCCATGGAGACCCAGTACTTC
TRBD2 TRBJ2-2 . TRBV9 CASSVAGGGELFF TGTGCCAGCAGCGTAGCGGGGGGAGGGGAGCTGTTTTTT
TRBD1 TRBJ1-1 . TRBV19 CASITTGGTEAFF TGTGCCAGCATAACGACAGGGGGCACTGAAGCTTTCTTT
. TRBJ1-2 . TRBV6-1 CASRTLQGPGGGYTF TGTGCCAGCAGGACACTCCAGGGTCCAGGAGGTGGCTACACCTTC
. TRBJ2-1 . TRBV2 CAIKETDIDNEQFF TGTGCCATCAAAGAGACCGACATCGACAATGAGCAGTTCTTC
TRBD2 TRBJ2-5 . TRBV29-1 CSVEARTSSETQYF TGCAGCGTTGAAGCTAGGACTAGCTCGGAGACCCAGTACTTC
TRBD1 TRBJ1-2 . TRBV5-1 CASSLMGQALDYTF TGCGCCAGCAGCTTGATGGGACAGGCCTTGGACTACACCTTC
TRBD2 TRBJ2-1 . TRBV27 CASSLSGRASDEQFF TGTGCCAGCAGTTTATCCGGGAGGGCCTCCGATGAGCAGTTCTTC
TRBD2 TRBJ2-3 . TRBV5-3 CARSRRTSGNLATDTQYF TGTGCCAGAAGCCGCCGGACTAGCGGTAATCTAGCAACAGATACGCAGTATTTT
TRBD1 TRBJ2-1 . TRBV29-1 CSVVGQGAVNEQFF TGCAGCGTCGTTGGACAGGGGGCTGTGAATGAGCAGTTCTTC
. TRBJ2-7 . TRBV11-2 CASSLAQDTSYEQYF TGTGCCAGCAGCTTAGCCCAGGATACCTCCTACGAGCAGTACTTC
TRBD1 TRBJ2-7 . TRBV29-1 CSVEEQGTYEQYF TGCAGCGTTGAAGAACAGGGGACCTACGAGCAGTACTTC
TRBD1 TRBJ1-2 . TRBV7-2 CASSLQGGTNYGYTF TGTGCCAGCAGCCTACAGGGGGGGACCAACTATGGCTACACCTTC
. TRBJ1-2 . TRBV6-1 CASSDGRDRLYGYTF TGTGCCAGCAGTGATGGAAGGGATCGTCTATATGGCTACACCTTC
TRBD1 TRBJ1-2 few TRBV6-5 CASSPATGAYGYTF TGTGCCAGCAGCCCCGCGACAGGGGCTTATGGCTACACCTTC
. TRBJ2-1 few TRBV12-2 CASRRTHLSSYNEQFF TGTGCAAGTCGCCGTACCCATCTTAGCTCCTACAATGAGCAGTTCTTC
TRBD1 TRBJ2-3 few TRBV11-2 CASSRRGQLTDTQYF TGTGCCAGCAGCCGCAGGGGGCAACTCACAGATACGCAGTATTTT
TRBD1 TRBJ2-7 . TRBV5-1 CASSKGGAEDPEQYF TGCGCCAGCAGCAAAGGGGGCGCCGAGGATCCCGAGCAGTACTTC
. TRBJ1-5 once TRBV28 CASSFSLANNQPQHF TGTGCCAGCAGTTTTAGTTTAGCGAACAATCAGCCCCAGCATTTT
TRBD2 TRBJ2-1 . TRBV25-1 CAAGGGTYNEQFF TGTGCCGCCGGGGGGGGTACTTACAATGAGCAGTTCTTC
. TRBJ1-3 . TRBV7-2 CASSLDGSSGNTIYF TGTGCCAGCAGCTTAGACGGAAGCTCTGGAAACACCATATATTTT
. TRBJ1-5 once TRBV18 CASSPGSGNQPQHF TGTGCCAGCTCACCAGGGAGTGGCAATCAGCCCCAGCATTTT
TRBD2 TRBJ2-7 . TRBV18 CASSPTLLSSGSLDEQYF TGTGCCAGCTCACCTACCCTCCTCTCTAGCGGGAGTCTGGACGAGCAGTACTTC
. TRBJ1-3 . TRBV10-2 CASSVNKSPVSSGNTIYF TGCGCCAGCAGTGTCAACAAGTCCCCTGTAAGCTCTGGAAACACCATATATTTT
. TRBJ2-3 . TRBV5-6 CASSRPVSTDTQYF TGTGCCAGCAGCCGCCCGGTGTCCACAGATACGCAGTATTTT
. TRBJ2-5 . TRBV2 CASSHPQGKTQYF TGTGCCAGCAGCCACCCCCAGGGAAAGACCCAGTACTTC
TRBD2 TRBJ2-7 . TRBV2 CASSVGLAGVAYEQYF TGTGCCAGCAGCGTAGGACTAGCGGGAGTAGCCTACGAGCAGTACTTC
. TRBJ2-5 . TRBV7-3 CASSLMGGQETQYF TGTGCCAGCAGCTTAATGGGGGGCCAAGAGACCCAGTACTTC
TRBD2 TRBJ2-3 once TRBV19 CASSPSGANTDTQYF TGTGCCAGTAGTCCTAGCGGGGCAAACACAGATACGCAGTATTTT
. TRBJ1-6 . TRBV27 CASSSTTVIYNSPLHF TGTGCCAGCAGTTCAACTACAGTTATTTATAATTCACCCCTCCACTTT
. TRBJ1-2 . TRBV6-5 CASSYDGRSTGTF TGTGCCAGCAGTTACGACGGCAGGTCGACTGGCACCTTC
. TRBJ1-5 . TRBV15 CATSPDPSSNQPQHF TGTGCCACCAGCCCCGACCCATCTAGCAATCAGCCCCAGCATTTT
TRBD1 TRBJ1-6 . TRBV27 CASSPGQGVSPLHF TGTGCCAGCAGTCCGGGACAGGGTGTTTCACCCCTCCACTTT
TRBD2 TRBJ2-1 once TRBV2 CASRLGGGINEQFF TGTGCCAGCAGGCTCGGCGGGGGGATCAATGAGCAGTTCTTC
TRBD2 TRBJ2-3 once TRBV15 CATSPHRTSGGLELDTQYF TGTGCCACCAGCCCCCACCGGACTAGCGGGGGTCTCGAGTTAGATACGCAGTATTTT
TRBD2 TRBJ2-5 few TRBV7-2 CASSLGAGGETQYF TGTGCCAGCAGCTTAGGAGCGGGAGGGGAGACCCAGTACTTC
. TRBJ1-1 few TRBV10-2 CASRMSVGEAFF TGCGCCAGCAGGATGAGTGTAGGTGAAGCTTTCTTT
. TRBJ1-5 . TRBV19 CASGRLGRGGRFSNQPQHF TGTGCCAGTGGCAGGTTGGGGCGGGGAGGGAGATTTAGCAATCAGCCCCAGCATTTT
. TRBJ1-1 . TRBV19 CASSTRGADMNTEAFF TGTGCCAGTAGTACGAGAGGAGCAGACATGAACACTGAAGCTTTCTTT
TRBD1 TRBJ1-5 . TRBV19 CASSISRGLNQPQHF TGTGCCAGTAGTATAAGCAGGGGGCTCAATCAGCCCCAGCATTTT
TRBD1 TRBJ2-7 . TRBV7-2 CASSIQGVYEQYF TGTGCCAGCAGCATACAGGGGGTGTACGAGCAGTACTTC
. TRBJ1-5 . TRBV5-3 CARSWVIPVTNQPQHF TGTGCCAGAAGTTGGGTCATACCTGTTACGAATCAGCCCCAGCATTTT
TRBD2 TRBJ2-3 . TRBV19 CASTSGPSTDTQYF TGTGCCAGCACTAGCGGGCCCAGCACAGATACGCAGTATTTT
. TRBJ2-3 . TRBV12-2 CASRLEHTLAERSTDTQYF TGTGCAAGTCGCTTAGAACATACCCTTGCCGAGCGGAGCACAGATACGCAGTATTTT
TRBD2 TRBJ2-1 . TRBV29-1 CSLRGGSANEQFF TGCAGCCTACGGGGGGGGTCAGCCAATGAGCAGTTCTTC
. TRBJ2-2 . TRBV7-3 CASSRTNTGELFF TGTGCCAGCAGCCGGACAAACACCGGGGAGCTGTTTTTT
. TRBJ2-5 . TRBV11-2 CASSLRYSGGRKETQYF TGTGCCAGCAGCTTAAGATACAGTGGAGGGAGGAAAGAGACCCAGTACTTC
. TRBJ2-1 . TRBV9 CASSVREFSHNEQFF TGTGCCAGCAGCGTTAGGGAGTTTTCCCACAATGAGCAGTTCTTC
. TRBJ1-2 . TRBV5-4 CASSSSAGLANYGYTF TGTGCCAGCAGCTCTTCGGCAGGTTTAGCTAACTATGGCTACACCTTC
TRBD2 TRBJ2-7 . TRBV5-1 CASSLEGGAYEQYF TGCGCCAGCAGCTTGGAGGGAGGGGCATACGAGCAGTACTTC
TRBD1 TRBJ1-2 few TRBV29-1 CSVEPPGQVYGYTF TGCAGCGTTGAGCCTCCGGGACAGGTCTATGGCTACACCTTC
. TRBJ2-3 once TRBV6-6 CASNPRGRVPDTQYF TGTGCCAGCAATCCAAGGGGAAGGGTCCCAGATACGCAGTATTTT
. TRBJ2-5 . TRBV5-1 CASSLALVLGASPQETQYF TGCGCCAGCAGCTTGGCCTTGGTCCTGGGGGCGAGCCCACAAGAGACCCAGTACTTC
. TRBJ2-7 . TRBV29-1 CSVEDAAYEQYF TGCAGCGTTGAAGATGCCGCCTACGAGCAGTACTTC
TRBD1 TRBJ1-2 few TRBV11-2 CASSLEGTGAGGYTF TGTGCCAGCAGCTTAGAAGGGACAGGGGCGGGTGGCTACACCTTC
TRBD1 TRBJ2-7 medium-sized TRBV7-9 CASRGDRGLYSYEQYF TGTGCCAGCAGGGGCGACAGGGGGCTCTACTCCTACGAGCAGTACTTC